The clone carrying this TCR beta chain was found many times. What it binds is unknown. This specimen belongs to a study of metastatic and nonmetastatic thyroid tumors. At the level of the study: Repertoire comparisons spanned blood and tumor or nodule tissue from malignant and benign thyroid patients.

Study-wide points: According to reports, the diversity of TCR beta was significantly higher in malignant thyroid tumors than in benign nodules, and this held in both blood and tumor samples.

Every patient was untreated before thyroid surgery. Original analysis: Construction of a distant-metastasis classifier for papillary thyroid cancer relied on CDR3 differences across clinicopathological groups. From the PCR reads, TCRdb re-called clones with MiXCR. The authors' filters were not applied to this entry. The table shows some 52,000 clones, with approximately 17% occurring only once. V shed 3 bases and J 0 bases; nucleotides not matched to a gene: 2. There are 15 residues in the CDR3. Germline assignment: CDR1 DFQATT and CDR2 SNEGSKA (reference sequence). Material for sequencing was blood. The V call is TRBV20-1, the J call TRBJ2-1; 10 bases are shared with TRBD2. The TCR comes from a female donor with papillary thyroid cancer or a benign thyroid nodule (not recorded which). Some clones in this sample may be carry-over from other donors' samples. CDR3 in amino acids: CSASRLAGSYNEQFF. The CDR3 DNA sequence: TGCAGTGCTAGTCGACTAGCGGGCTCCTACAATGAGCAGTTCTTC.